The T cell receptor beta chain under discussion was sequenced for a study of blood T cells in healthy people across ages. A second PCR of 7 to 11 cycles used a sample-barcoded 5' primer and a J-beta primer mix. MiXCR, run by TCRdb on the 5' RACE reads, gives a single entry per CDR3 protein. The sample records about 580,000 distinct CDR3 sequences, around 48% being singletons. Study-level results: Observed TCR beta diversity showed a strong correlation with the percentage of naive T cells as measured by flow cytometry. Across the age range, TCR beta diversity per million T cells fell in a roughly linear way.

This clonotype was seen a few times. Its antigen is undetermined. Donation came from healthy Caucasian individuals in Russia who were aged roughly 6 to 95. There are 15 residues in the CDR3. Germline V CDR1 and CDR2: LGHNA, YSLEER. The V gene lost 0 bases and the J gene lost 5 bases, with 13 bases spanning the gap. The chain is built from TRBV4-3 and TRBJ2-5, with D tentatively TRBD1 (5 bases). The specimen was blood. This TCR was recovered from a man aged 80 or over in good health. CDR3 DNA: TGCGCCAGCAGCCAAGATGCAAGGGGCGGTGAGACCCAGTACTTC. This gives the protein CASSQDARGGETQYF.